The 3 T cell receptor beta chains presented below share a single source sample, sequenced in a study of control samples from healthy donors and cancer patients. The data were produced by immunoSEQ multiplex PCR, yet TCRdb's version contains in-frame clones alone and is incomplete. This repertoire shows roughly 180,000 clones, 75% to 95% found once; its top ten account for approximately 2%. Material: blood. All receptors derive from a woman between 35 and 50 years old in good health.

This chain uses TRBV14 with TRBJ1-2; D not resolved. Between the trimmed V and J ends, which lost 6 bases and 5 bases, there was a span of 10 bases. The CDR3 length is 12 residues. The germline CDR1 and CDR2 sequences are SGHDN and FVKESK. The CDR3 DNA sequence: TGTGCCAGCAGTCGAGGGATTTATGGCTACACCTTC. It yields the protein CASSRGIYGYTF.

The chain joins TRBV7-9 to TRBJ1-2; D ambiguous. Germline V CDR1 and CDR2: SEHNR, FQNEAQ (reference sequence). The CDR3 length is 12 residues. Trimming left V 1 base short and J 8 bases short, with 8 bases between. CDR3 nucleotides: TGTGCCAGCAGCTTAGGGGTGACGGGCTACACCTTC. Translated: CASSLGVTGYTF.

About this clone itself: Distinct nucleotide sequences in the sample also encode this CDR3. The chain combines TRBV2 with TRBJ2-5; possibly TRBD1 for D (6 bases). The CDR3 contains 12 residues. CDR1 is SNHLY and CDR2 is FYNNEI in the germline V gene. Trimming stripped 3 bases from V and 5 bases from J, with 7 bases between. CDR3 DNA: TGTGCCAGCAGTGAGGGGGCTGAGACCCAGTACTTC. Its protein product is CASSEGAETQYF.